Each of the 28 T cell receptor beta chains below was sequenced from the same sample in a study of cytomegalovirus exposure and HLA in healthy donors. Researchers ran the PCR with 60 Vbeta and 13 Jbeta primers. Measured with immunoSEQ multiplex PCR; TCRdb has only the in-frame clones, and not every one. In all, the sample yields 40,000 to 50,000 clones. The sequenced sample consisted of PBMCs. Receptor source: a woman between 40 and 55 years old in good health and CMV-seronegative.

V gene TRBV5-1 combines with J gene TRBJ2-1; D gene ambiguous. Germline CDR1 is SGHRS and CDR2 is YFSETQ. V was cut by 4 bases and J by 1 base, with 12 bases left in between. The CDR3 spans 15 residues. CDR3 amino acids: CASSLQTASYNEQFF. CDR3 DNA: TGCGCCAGCAGCCTGCAGACTGCGTCCTACAATGAGCAGTTCTTC. The full variable domain, completed using reference TRBV5-1 and TRBJ2-1, is KAGVTQTPRYLIKTRGQQVTLSCSPISGHRSVSWYQQTPGQGLQFLFEYFSETQRNKGNFPGRFSGRQFSNSRSEMNVSTLELGDSALYLCASSLQTASYNEQFFGPGTRLTVL.

The V gene is TRBV5-1, the J gene TRBJ1-5; 11 bases fit TRBD1. Per the germline V gene, CDR1 is SGHRS and CDR2 is YFSETQ. CDR3 length equals 16 residues. Germline trimming cut 0 bases from V and 5 bases from J; bases unmatched to any gene: 4. This CDR3 is CASSLGTGGSDQPQHF. The CDR3 nucleotides read TGCGCCAGCAGCTTGGGGACAGGGGGCAGTGATCAGCCCCAGCATTTT.

V usage is TRBV29-1 and J usage is TRBJ2-7, with 7 bases matching TRBD2. V gave up 4 bases and J gave up 7 bases; unmatched junction bases: 7. Germline V gene lookup returns CDR1 SQVTM and CDR2 ANQGSEA. The CDR3 sequence is 12 residues long. This CDR3 reads CSVASGGREQYF. The CDR3 DNA is TGCAGCGTTGCTAGCGGTGGAAGGGAGCAGTACTTC.

J is TRBJ1-2 and V is TRBV2; 11 nucleotides line up with TRBD1. This CDR3 has 13 residues. Germline trimming cut 6 bases from V and 10 bases from J; bases unmatched to any gene: 7. From germline, CDR1 is SNHLY and CDR2 FYNNEI. The CDR3 spells CASSGTGGSDYTF. The CDR3 DNA reads TGTGCCAGCAGCGGGACAGGGGGTTCTGACTACACCTTC.

This rearrangement joins TRBV4-2 to TRBJ1-4; D is unresolved. The CDR3 has 16 residues. V was cut by 4 bases and J by 0 bases, with 12 bases left in between. Germline V gives CDR1 LGHNA, CDR2 YNFKEQ. The CDR3 is CASSPYLLATNEKLFF. The CDR3 DNA reads as TGTGCCAGCAGCCCCTACTTACTTGCAACTAATGAAAAACTGTTTTTT.

This chain joins TRBV19 and TRBJ2-7; 8 nucleotides line up with TRBD2. Germline loops: CDR1 LNHDA, CDR2 SQIVND (reference sequence). After removal of 4 bases from V and 0 bases from J, the junction contained 2 bases not matched to a gene. The CDR3 covers 14 residues. CDR3: CASSTTSASYEQYF. In DNA form, the CDR3 reads TGTGCCAGTAGTACGACTAGCGCCTCCTACGAGCAGTACTTC.

The CDR3 nucleotides read TGTGCCAGCAGTTTAATCCGGGGAGCAGGAAGGAGTTACGAGCAGTACTTC. Its protein is CASSLIRGAGRSYEQYF. The rearrangement links TRBV28 to TRBJ2-7; possible D gene TRBD2, 5 bases. Trimming stripped 2 bases from V and 4 bases from J, with 21 bases between. Germline CDR1 is MDHEN and CDR2 is SYDVKM. CDR3 size: 17 residues.

The chain uses TRBV19 and TRBJ1-2; weak D call: TRBD1 (6 bases). CDR3 length: 13 residues. Germline V gene lookup returns CDR1 LNHDA and CDR2 SQIVND (reference sequence). Trimming removed 4 bases from V and 5 bases from J, with 11 bases in between. The CDR3 region has the DNA TGTGCCAGTAGTACCGGAGACAGGTATGGCTACACCTTC. Protein product: CASSTGDRYGYTF.

The chain couples TRBV18 to TRBJ1-1; possibly TRBD1 for D (6 bases). Germline V gene lookup returns CDR1 KGHSH and CDR2 LQKENI. V lost 4 bases and J 0 bases, leaving 12 bases between the germline ends. CDR3 length: 15 amino acids. As DNA, the CDR3 is TGTGCCAGCTCACACAACAGGGATCTGAACACTGAAGCTTTCTTT. It encodes CASSHNRDLNTEAFF.

This chain connects TRBV7-8 to TRBJ1-2; TRBD1 agrees at 9 bases. After removal of 0 bases from V and 2 bases from J, the junction contained 1 base not matched to a gene. Germline assignment: CDR1 SGHVS and CDR2 FQNEAQ. This CDR3 region has 15 residues. Here the CDR3 DNA reads TGTGCCAGCAGCTTAGCAGGACAGGGGAACTATGGCTACACCTTC. Translating gives CASSLAGQGNYGYTF.

The gene calls are TRBV19 and TRBJ2-7; D perhaps matches TRBD1 (6 bases). This CDR3 region has 13 residues. The V end lost 6 bases, the J end lost 2 bases, and 11 bases lay between the germline ends. Germline lookup yields CDR1 LNHDA and CDR2 SQIVND (reference sequence). As DNA, the CDR3 is TGTGCCAGTAGAGGACAGAGGACCTACGAGCAGTACTTC. Encoded protein: CASRGQRTYEQYF. The full variable domain, rest sourced from reference TRBV19 and TRBJ2-7, is DGGITQSPKYLFRKEGQNVTLSCEQNLNHDAMYWYRQDPGQGLRLIYYSQIVNDFQKGDIAEGYSVSREKKESFPLTVTSAQKNPTAFYLCASRGQRTYEQYFGPGTRLTVT.

The CDR3 nucleotides read TGTGCCAGCAGAAAGACTAGCGGGGGGGTCGGGGAGCAGTTCTTC. This translates into CASRKTSGGVGEQFF. The chain uses TRBV2 and TRBJ2-1, with 14 bases matching TRBD2. V shed 6 bases, J shed 10 bases, and the junction held 8 bases outside the gene matches. Germline CDR1 reads SNHLY; CDR2 reads FYNNEI. The CDR3 spans 15 residues. The full variable domain, its missing parts supplied by reference TRBV2 and TRBJ2-1, is EPEVTQTPSHQVTQMGQEVILRCVPISNHLYFYWYRQILGQKVEFLVSFYNNEISEKSEIFDDQFSVERPDGSNFTLKIRSTKLEDSAMYFCASRKTSGGVGEQFFGPGTRLTVL.

This sequence joins TRBV28 and TRBJ2-7; a weak D match, TRBD2 (6 bases). In germline, CDR1 is MDHEN, CDR2 SYDVKM. This CDR3 comprises 14 residues. Trimming shortened V by 2 bases and J by 4 bases, and 12 bases separated the two germline ends. The CDR3 sequence is CASSLNGGNYEQYF. The CDR3 nucleotides read TGTGCCAGCAGTTTAAATGGAGGGAATTACGAGCAGTACTTC.

The J gene is TRBJ1-1, the V gene TRBV9, with D hard to call. Trimming took off 4 bases at V and 2 bases at J, with 15 bases between the two ends. This CDR3 has 15 amino acids. Germline assignment: CDR1 SGDLS and CDR2 YYNGEE. CDR3 residues: CASSPTGFLNTEAFF. CDR3 in DNA: TGTGCCAGCAGCCCCACCGGGTTTTTAAACACTGAAGCTTTCTTT.

This sequence joins TRBV30 and TRBJ1-5; 7 nucleotides align to TRBD1. CDR1 and CDR2 (germline): GTSNPN, SVGIG (reference sequence). The CDR3 totals 14 residues. V trimming: 3 bases; J trimming: 5 bases; junction bases outside the gene matches: 7. The CDR3 coding sequence is TGTGCCTGGAGCGCCGACAGGGAAGATCAGCCCCAGCATTTT. Translating gives CAWSADREDQPQHF.

The gene calls are TRBV25-1 and TRBJ2-5, with 8 bases matching TRBD1. Judging by the DNA end, TRBJ2-7 fits better; the J call may be wrong. This CDR3 has 16 amino acids. Per germline, CDR1 MGHDK and CDR2 SYGVNS. CDR3: CASRGTGDRTTYEQYF. CDR3 in DNA: TGTGCCAGCAGAGGAACGGGGGACAGGACCACCTACGAGCAGTACTTC.

CDR3 sequence: CASSFWTDSGNTIYF. The CDR3 DNA sequence: TGTGCCAGCAGTTTTTGGACAGACTCTGGAAACACCATATATTTT. The chain uses TRBV6-1 and TRBJ1-3; D might be TRBD1 (6 bases). Germline CDR1 MNHNS, CDR2 SASEGT. V was cut by 5 bases and J by 0 bases, with 11 bases left in between. The CDR3 loop spans 15 amino acids.

The chain combines TRBV6-6 with TRBJ2-7; tentative D call: TRBD1 (5 bases). The CDR3 is 14 amino acids. V lost 4 bases and J 2 bases, leaving 12 bases between the germline ends. Germline assignment: CDR1 MNHNY and CDR2 SVGAGI (reference sequence). The DNA of the CDR3 is TGTGCCAGCAGTTTCAAGGGGCGGACCTACGAGCAGTACTTC. This encodes CASSFKGRTYEQYF.

This chain links TRBV4-2 with TRBJ2-2, with unresolved D. This CDR3 contains 16 residues. The germline V and J ends were trimmed by 0 bases and 6 bases, with 14 bases remaining between them. Germline loops: CDR1 LGHNA, CDR2 YNFKEQ. The CDR3 coding sequence is TGTGCCAGCAGCCAAGAGATACCGGGTCGTGCCGGGGAGCTGTTTTTT. Its protein is CASSQEIPGRAGELFF.

The rearrangement joins TRBV6-6 to TRBJ2-7; possibly TRBD2 for D (6 bases). Trimming stripped 6 bases from V and 0 bases from J, with 6 bases between. This CDR3 has 12 amino acids. Germline V gene sequence: CDR1 MNHNY, CDR2 SVGAGI (reference sequence). Here the CDR3 DNA reads TGTGCCAGCAGGGACTACTCCTACGAGCAGTACTTC. Translated, it gives CASRDYSYEQYF.

On this clone: It is unclear where the CDR3 begins or ends on the DNA, so no DNA is shown, and the CDR3 is as TCRdb lists it. This chain uses TRBV21-1 with TRBJ2-2; whether TRBD2, the table's D call, matches the DNA was not checked. TRBV21-1 is labeled a pseudogene. The CDR3 is 17 amino acids in total, end residues counted. The CDR3: CALASGSVARGTGELFF.

The V gene is TRBV4-1, the J gene TRBJ2-3, with D perhaps matching TRBD2 (6 bases). V was shortened by 1 base and J by 2 bases, with 13 bases between the two germline ends. Germline V lookup: CDR1 MGHRA, CDR2 YSYEKL. CDR3 length: 16 amino acids. The CDR3 DNA reads as TGCGCCAGCAGCCAAGGTACCGGGAGACCCACAGATACGCAGTATTTT. This codes for CASSQGTGRPTDTQYF.

J is TRBJ1-1 and V is TRBV5-5, with D possibly TRBD1 on 6 matching bases. V was shortened by 4 bases and J by 7 bases, with 17 bases between the two germline ends. The CDR3 runs 14 residues. Per the germline V gene, CDR1 is SGHKS and CDR2 is YYEKEE (reference sequence). CDR3 bases: TGTGCCAGCAGCGAACAAGGGGGTTACGGTGAAGCTTTCTTT. This translates into CASSEQGGYGEAFF.

The J gene is TRBJ2-1, the V gene TRBV4-3; D is uncertain. The CDR3 consists of 16 residues. V dropped 1 base and J dropped 5 bases, with 15 bases sitting between them. Germline CDR1 is LGHNA and CDR2 is YSLEER. The CDR3 DNA is TGCGCCAGCAGCCAAGTACCTAGAGGAACCGACAATGAGCAGTTCTTC. This sequence encodes CASSQVPRGTDNEQFF.

This sequence joins TRBV5-1 and TRBJ2-3, with 10 nucleotides matching TRBD2. Germline V lookup: CDR1 SGHRS, CDR2 YFSETQ. The CDR3 runs 16 residues. V shed 4 bases, J shed 6 bases, and the junction held 11 bases outside the gene matches. CDR3: CASSPSLAGASDTQYF. CDR3 nucleotides: TGCGCCAGCAGCCCATCTCTAGCGGGAGCGTCCGATACGCAGTATTTT.

The chain links TRBV7-9 to TRBJ2-2; TRBD1 is a possible D gene (6 bases). Trimming took off 4 bases at V and 1 base at J, with 16 bases between the two ends. Germline CDR1 is SEHNR and CDR2 is FQNEAQ (reference sequence). The CDR3 is 17 residues long. This CDR3 is CASSSLSGTMNTGELFF. The CDR3 DNA sequence: TGTGCCAGCAGCTCTCTCTCCGGGACAATGAACACCGGGGAGCTGTTTTTT.

The V and J genes are TRBV27 and TRBJ1-2, with D uncertain. The CDR3 runs to 14 residues. V was pared by 1 base and J by 4 bases, with 10 bases between. Germline assignment: CDR1 MNHEY and CDR2 SMNVEV (reference sequence). The DNA for the CDR3 is TGTGCCAGCAGTTTATTCCCAGATTCCTATGGCTACACCTTC. Its protein product is CASSLFPDSYGYTF.

The V gene is TRBV6-5, the J gene TRBJ2-7; possible D gene TRBD1, 5 bases. The CDR3 is 15 residues long. Germline CDR1 reads MNHEY; CDR2 reads SVGAGI. The V end lost 0 bases, the J end lost 2 bases, and 11 bases lay between the germline ends. CDR3 sequence reads: CASSYSPGNTYEQYF. CDR3 DNA: TGTGCCAGCAGTTACTCCCCAGGGAATACCTACGAGCAGTACTTC.